This record concerns one T cell receptor (beta chain) sequence. The antigen remains unidentified. This record comes from a study of cytomegalovirus exposure and HLA in healthy donors. General observations from the study: Analysis was performed later, and it showed HLA-associated TCR beta chains to be more clonally expanded than equally common others. Association of a missense DCLRE1C variant with TCR beta V- and J-gene trimming was reported in a later analysis. Common viral pathogens seemed, in a later analysis, to connect with several of the most significant clusters.

13 Jbeta primers and 60 Vbeta primers were used for the PCR. Sequencing used immunoSEQ multiplex PCR; TCRdb keeps in-frame clones, though not all of them. The data show around 230,000 clones, 82% seen once. This CDR3 is built from 13 residues. Germline CDR1 reads MNHNS; CDR2 reads SASEGT. V was pared by 7 bases and J by 10 bases, with 10 bases of the junction left unmatched. The origin of this receptor is a man aged 40-55 years in good health and CMV-seropositive. This rearrangement joins TRBV6-1 to TRBJ2-1, with TRBD1 identical over 7 bases. The sequenced sample was PBMCs. Here the CDR3 DNA reads TGTGCCAGCAAGTCGGACCCCAGGGGGGAGCAGTTCTTC. Its translation is CASKSDPRGEQFF.